Listed below are T cell receptor beta chains from one sample, sequenced in a study of STAT5B mutations in CD4+ large granular lymphocyte leukemia. TCRdb keeps only in-frame clones here, not all; method: immunoSEQ multiplex PCR. The data hold 9,500 to 10,000 clones, with 70% to 85% observed a single time. The sample was PBMCs. The source is a man in his 60s with CD4+ T-cell large granular lymphocyte leukemia. CDR3s include the opening cysteine and the closing phenylalanine or tryptophan. The order of the fields is V gene, D gene, J gene, clone size, CDR3 DNA, CDR3 protein. The D gene is left open where the match is weak. Part of the rows lack a size; the others show once, few, many or a class for expanded clones.

TRBV27	TRBD2	TRBJ2-3	.	TGTGCCAGCAATCCGAAAGCGGGAGACCGCACAGATACGCAGTATTTT	CASNPKAGDRTDTQYF
TRBV28	.	TRBJ2-1	.	TGTGCCAGCAGTTTCAGTCTTGGCTCCTACAATGAGCAGTTCTTC	CASSFSLGSYNEQFF
TRBV6-5	TRBD2	TRBJ2-7	.	TGTGCCAGCAAATCAGCGGGAGGGCACTACGAGCAGTACTTC	CASKSAGGHYEQYF
TRBV28	.	TRBJ1-2	.	TGTGCCAGCAGTTTTTTGAACTATGGCTACACCTTC	CASSFLNYGYTF
TRBV7-8	TRBD1	TRBJ2-5	.	TGTGCCAGCAGACCTTTCACGGGACAGGGCGAGACCCAGTACTTC	CASRPFTGQGETQYF
TRBV27	.	TRBJ1-2	.	TGTGCCAGCAGTTTAGAGGTGGGGGCTTTGGAGGGCTACACCTTC	CASSLEVGALEGYTF
TRBV27	.	TRBJ2-7	.	TGTGCCAGCAGTTTTAGGGCGGGCCGTGCCTACGAGCAGTACTTC	CASSFRAGRAYEQYF
TRBV30	.	TRBJ1-3	.	TGTGCCTGGAGTGCCTTAACGACAGGCTCTGGAAACACCATATATTTT	CAWSALTTGSGNTIYF
TRBV19	.	TRBJ2-1	few	TGTGCCACCAGGGGCGGGAGAGATTCGGATGAGCAGTTCTTC	CATRGGRDSDEQFF
TRBV5-1	.	TRBJ2-3	.	TGCGCCAGCAGCTTGGGACGGACTCCTGGGGATACGCAGTATTTT	CASSLGRTPGDTQYF
TRBV5-4	.	TRBJ1-1	.	TGTGCCAGCAGCTTGGCCATACGGGGAAACACTGAAGCTTTCTTT	CASSLAIRGNTEAFF
TRBV5-5	.	TRBJ2-7	.	TGTGCCAGCAGTCAGGCGGTAGGGTTTGGCTACGAGCAGTACTTC	CASSQAVGFGYEQYF
TRBV4-1	.	TRBJ2-7	.	TGCGCCAGCAGCCAATACCTCAACACCTACGAGCAGTACTTC	CASSQYLNTYEQYF
TRBV7-3	.	TRBJ2-1	.	TGTGCCAGCAGCTTAACGAGCGGGTCAGGGGAGCAGTTCTTC	CASSLTSGSGEQFF
TRBV4-2	.	TRBJ1-2	.	TGTGCCAGCAGCCAAGGAGACACGATTGACGACTATGGCTACACCTTC	CASSQGDTIDDYGYTF